This TCR beta chain was found in a study of radiotherapy plus CTLA-4 blockade in lung cancer. Some clones are missing from TCRdb's copy, which holds only in-frame ones; the method was immunoSEQ multiplex PCR. The data contain about 97,000 clones, 65% to 75% of them singletons. V trimming: 9 bases; J trimming: 7 bases; junction bases outside the gene matches: 6. This CDR3 has 14 amino acids. CDR1 is MNHNY and CDR2 is SVGAGI in the germline V gene (reference sequence). The gene calls are TRBV6-6 and TRBJ1-6, with 10 positions matching TRBD1. Specimen: peripheral blood, collected from a patient treated with radiotherapy plus ipilimumab. The source is a human donor with non-small cell lung cancer who had a partial response to radiotherapy plus ipilimumab. Some clones in this sample may be carry-over from other donors' samples. CDR3 loop: CASSGTGENSPLHF. The CDR3 DNA reads TGTGCCAGTTCCGGGACAGGGGAAAATTCACCCCTCCACTTT.